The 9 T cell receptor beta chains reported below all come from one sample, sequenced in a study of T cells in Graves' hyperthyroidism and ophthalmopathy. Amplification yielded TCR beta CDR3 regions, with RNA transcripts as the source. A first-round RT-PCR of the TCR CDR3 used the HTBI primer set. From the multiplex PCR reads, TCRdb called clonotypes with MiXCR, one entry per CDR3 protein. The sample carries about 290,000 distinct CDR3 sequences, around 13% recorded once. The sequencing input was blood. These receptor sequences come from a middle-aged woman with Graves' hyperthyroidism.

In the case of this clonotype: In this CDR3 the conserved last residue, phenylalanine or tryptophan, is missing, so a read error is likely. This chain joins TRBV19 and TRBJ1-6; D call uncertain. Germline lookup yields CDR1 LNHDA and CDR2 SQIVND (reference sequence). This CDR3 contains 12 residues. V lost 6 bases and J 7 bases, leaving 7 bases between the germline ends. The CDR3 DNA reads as TGTGCCAGTAGCCCCAGGAATTCACCCCTCCACCTT. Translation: CASSPRNSPLHL.

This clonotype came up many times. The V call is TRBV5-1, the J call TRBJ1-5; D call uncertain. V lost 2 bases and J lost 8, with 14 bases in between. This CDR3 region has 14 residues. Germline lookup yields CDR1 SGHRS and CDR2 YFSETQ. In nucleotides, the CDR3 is TGCGCCAGCAGCTTATCGGCCAGCTCGGAGCCCCAGCATTTT. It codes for CASSLSASSEPQHF.

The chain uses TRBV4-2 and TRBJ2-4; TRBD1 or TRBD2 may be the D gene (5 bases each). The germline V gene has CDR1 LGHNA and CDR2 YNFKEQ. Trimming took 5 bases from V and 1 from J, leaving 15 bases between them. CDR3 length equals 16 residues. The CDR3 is CASSKAEGTAKNIQYF. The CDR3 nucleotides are TGTGCCAGCAGCAAGGCTGAGGGGACGGCCAAAAACATTCAGTACTTC.

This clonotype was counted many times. The chain's CDR3 is CSARKREGTSYEQYF. The CDR3 nucleotides are TGCAGTGCTCGAAAGCGGGAGGGGACTTCCTACGAGCAGTACTTC. The rearrangement joins TRBV20-1 to TRBJ2-7, with 10 bases matching TRBD2. V dropped 5 bases and J dropped 1; count of bases not matched to a gene: 8. The CDR3 has 15 residues. The germline gives CDR1 DFQATT, CDR2 SNEGSKA (reference sequence).

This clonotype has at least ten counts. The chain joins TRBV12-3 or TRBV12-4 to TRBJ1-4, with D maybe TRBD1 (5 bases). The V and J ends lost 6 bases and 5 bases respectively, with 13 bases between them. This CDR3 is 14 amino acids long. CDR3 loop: CASSPGRLNEKLFF. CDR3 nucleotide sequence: TGTGCCAGCAGCCCGGGACGGCTAAATGAAAAACTGTTTTTT.

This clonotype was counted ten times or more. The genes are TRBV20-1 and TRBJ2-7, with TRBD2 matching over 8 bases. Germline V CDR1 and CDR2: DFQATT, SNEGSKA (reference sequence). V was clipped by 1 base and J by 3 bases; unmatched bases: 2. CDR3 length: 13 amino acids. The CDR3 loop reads CSARAGLDYEQYF. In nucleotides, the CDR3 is TGCAGTGCTAGAGCGGGACTAGACTACGAGCAGTACTTC.

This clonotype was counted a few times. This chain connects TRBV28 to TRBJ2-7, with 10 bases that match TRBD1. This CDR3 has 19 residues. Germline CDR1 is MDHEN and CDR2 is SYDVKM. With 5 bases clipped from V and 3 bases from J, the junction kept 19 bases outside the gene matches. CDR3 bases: TGTGCCAGCAGTGCTAGGGTCCCCGGGACAGGGGCATCTCTCTACGAGCAGTACTTC. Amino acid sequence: CASSARVPGTGASLYEQYF.

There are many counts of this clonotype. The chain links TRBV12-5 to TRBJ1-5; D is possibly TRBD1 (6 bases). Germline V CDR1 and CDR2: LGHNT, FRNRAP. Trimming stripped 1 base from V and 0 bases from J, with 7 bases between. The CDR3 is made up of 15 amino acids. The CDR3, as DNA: TGTGCTAGTGGTTTGGAGGGGGGTAGCAATCAGCCCCAGCATTTT. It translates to CASGLEGGSNQPQHF.

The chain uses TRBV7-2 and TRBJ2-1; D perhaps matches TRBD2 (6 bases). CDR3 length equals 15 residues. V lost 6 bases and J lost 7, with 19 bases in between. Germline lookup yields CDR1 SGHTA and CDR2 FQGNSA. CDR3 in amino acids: CASRYQGAAGNEQFF. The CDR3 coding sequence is TGTGCCAGCAGGTATCAGGGAGCGGCGGGGAATGAGCAGTTCTTC.